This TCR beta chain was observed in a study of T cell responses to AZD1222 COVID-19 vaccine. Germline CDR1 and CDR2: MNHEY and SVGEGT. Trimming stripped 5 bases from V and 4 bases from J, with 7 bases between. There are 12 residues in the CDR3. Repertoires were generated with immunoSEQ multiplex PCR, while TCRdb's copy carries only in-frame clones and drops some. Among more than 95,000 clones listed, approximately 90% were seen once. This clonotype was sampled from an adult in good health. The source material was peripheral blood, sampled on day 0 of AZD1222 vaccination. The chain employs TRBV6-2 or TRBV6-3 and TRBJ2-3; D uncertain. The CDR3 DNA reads TGTGCCAGCAGTCGAGTGGCAGATACGCAGTATTTT. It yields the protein CASSRVADTQYF.